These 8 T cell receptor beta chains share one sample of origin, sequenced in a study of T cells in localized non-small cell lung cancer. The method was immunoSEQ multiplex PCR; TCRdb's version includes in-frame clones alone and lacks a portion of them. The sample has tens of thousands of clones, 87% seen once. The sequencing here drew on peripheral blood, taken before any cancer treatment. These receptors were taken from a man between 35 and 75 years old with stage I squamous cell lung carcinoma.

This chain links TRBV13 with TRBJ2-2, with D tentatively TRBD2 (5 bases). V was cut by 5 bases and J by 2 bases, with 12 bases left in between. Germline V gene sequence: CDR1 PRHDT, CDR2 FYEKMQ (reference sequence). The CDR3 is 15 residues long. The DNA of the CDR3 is TGTGCCAGCAGCAGATGGACGGGAAACACCGGGGAGCTGTTTTTT. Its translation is CASSRWTGNTGELFF.

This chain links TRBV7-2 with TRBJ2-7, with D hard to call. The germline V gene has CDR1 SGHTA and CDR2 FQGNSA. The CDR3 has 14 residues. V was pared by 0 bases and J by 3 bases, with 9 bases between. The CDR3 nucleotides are TGTGCCAGCAGCTTAGCGTGGCAGAACTACGAGCAGTACTTC. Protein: CASSLAWQNYEQYF.

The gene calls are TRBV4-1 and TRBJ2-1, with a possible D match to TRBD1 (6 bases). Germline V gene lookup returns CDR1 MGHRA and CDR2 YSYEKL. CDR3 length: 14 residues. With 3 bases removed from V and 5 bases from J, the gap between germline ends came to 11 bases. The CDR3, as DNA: TGCGCCAGCAGCCAGGGACATACCGACAATGAGCAGTTCTTC. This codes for CASSQGHTDNEQFF.

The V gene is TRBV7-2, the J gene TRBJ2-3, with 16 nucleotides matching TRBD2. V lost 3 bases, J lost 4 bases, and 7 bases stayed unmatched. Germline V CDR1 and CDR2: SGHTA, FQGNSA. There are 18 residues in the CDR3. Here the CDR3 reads CASSFSGLAGGPPDTQYF. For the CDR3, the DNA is TGTGCCAGCAGCTTCTCGGGACTAGCGGGGGGGCCTCCAGATACGCAGTATTTT.

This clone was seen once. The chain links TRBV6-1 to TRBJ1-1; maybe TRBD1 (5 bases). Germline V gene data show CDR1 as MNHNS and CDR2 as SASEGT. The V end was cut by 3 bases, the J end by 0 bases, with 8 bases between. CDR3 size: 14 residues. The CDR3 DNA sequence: TGTGCCAGCAGTGAGGGGGTGGTGAACACTGAAGCTTTCTTT. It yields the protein CASSEGVVNTEAFF.

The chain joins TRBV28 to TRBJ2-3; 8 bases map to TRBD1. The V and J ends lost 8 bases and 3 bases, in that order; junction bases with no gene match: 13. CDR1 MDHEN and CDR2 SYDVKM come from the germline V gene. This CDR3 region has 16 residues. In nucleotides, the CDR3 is TGTGCCAGCGTTCGGATAGACAGGGGTCGTACAGATACGCAGTATTTT. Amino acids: CASVRIDRGRTDTQYF.

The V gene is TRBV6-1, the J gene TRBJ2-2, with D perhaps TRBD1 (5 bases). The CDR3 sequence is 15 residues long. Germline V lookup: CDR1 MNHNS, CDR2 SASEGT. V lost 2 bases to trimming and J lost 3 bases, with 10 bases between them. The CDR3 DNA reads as TGTGCCAGCAGTGAACGGCAGGGTTACACCGGGGAGCTGTTTTTT. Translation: CASSERQGYTGELFF.

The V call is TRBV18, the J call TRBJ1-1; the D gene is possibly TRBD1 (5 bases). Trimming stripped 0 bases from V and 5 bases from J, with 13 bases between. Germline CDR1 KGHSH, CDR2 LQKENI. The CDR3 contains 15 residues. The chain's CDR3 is CASSPPVAGRTEAFF. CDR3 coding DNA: TGTGCCAGCTCACCACCGGTGGCGGGGCGGACTGAAGCTTTCTTT.